Shown below are 17 T cell receptor beta chains from a single sample sequenced in a study of cytomegalovirus exposure and HLA in healthy donors. Both 60 Vbeta primers and 13 Jbeta primers went into the PCR. The protocol was immunoSEQ multiplex PCR, while the TCRdb copy is restricted to in-frame clones and leaves out a portion. The table lists 100,000 to 150,000 clones. Specimen: PBMCs. These receptors all come from a man aged 40-49 years in good health and CMV-seronegative.

The rearrangement joins TRBV7-9 to TRBJ2-5; 13 bases are a match to TRBD2. Trimming cost V 5 bases and J 5 bases; bases outside gene matches: 8. CDR1 SEHNR and CDR2 FQNEAQ come from the germline V gene (reference sequence). The length of the CDR3 is 16 residues. The CDR3 DNA reads as TGTGCCAGCAGCCCCGGGACTAGCGGGGCTCACGAGACCCAGTACTTC. Its translation: CASSPGTSGAHETQYF.

As concerns this clone: Different DNA sequences within this sample yield the same CDR3. This chain joins TRBV7-9 and TRBJ1-4, with 7 bases fitting TRBD1. Unmatched junction bases numbered 2, after V lost 4 bases and J lost 3 bases. CDR1 is SEHNR, CDR2 FQNEAQ, per germline (reference sequence). The CDR3 length is 14 residues. CDR3 sequence reads: CASSSGQPNEKLFF. Here the CDR3 DNA reads TGTGCCAGCAGCTCGGGACAGCCTAATGAAAAACTGTTTTTT.

The V and J genes are TRBV28 and TRBJ2-7; 16 positions match TRBD2. Germline assignment: CDR1 MDHEN and CDR2 SYDVKM. V shed 5 bases and J 7 bases; nucleotides not matched to a gene: 5. CDR3 length equals 15 residues. CDR3 in amino acids: CASSRLGLAGGEQYF. Written as DNA, the CDR3 is TGTGCCAGCAGTCGCCTGGGACTAGCGGGAGGGGAGCAGTACTTC.

The chain combines TRBV5-1 with TRBJ2-7; 8 bases line up with TRBD1. The CDR3 length is 15 residues. V dropped 4 bases and J dropped 7; count of bases not matched to a gene: 13. CDR1 SGHRS and CDR2 YFSETQ come from the germline V gene. The CDR3 region has the DNA TGCGCCAGCAGCCGATACCGGGACAGGTCGGGAGAGCAGTACTTC. Translating it yields CASSRYRDRSGEQYF.

The V call is TRBV5-1, the J call TRBJ1-2, with 7 bases that match TRBD1. Trimming removed 2 bases from V and 6 bases from J; junction bases left unmatched: 10. Looked up from germline, CDR1 is SGHRS and CDR2 is YFSETQ. This CDR3 is 15 amino acids long. As DNA, the CDR3 is TGCGCCAGCAGCTTAGAGGCAGGGGGAACGGATGGCTACACCTTC. Translating gives CASSLEAGGTDGYTF.

The chain employs TRBV4-3 and TRBJ1-1; TRBD1 might be the D (5 bases). The CDR3 has 13 amino acids. V was cut by 6 bases and J by 5 bases, with 13 bases left in between. From germline, CDR1 is LGHNA and CDR2 YSLEER. The DNA for the CDR3 is TGCGCCAGCAGTCCCGGGGGGGTAACTGAAGCTTTCTTT. It yields the protein CASSPGGVTEAFF.

The genes are TRBV2 and TRBJ1-1; 8 nucleotides agree with TRBD1. The trim removed 10 bases at V and 5 bases at J, leaving 9 bases unmatched. CDR3 size: 13 residues. CDR1 is SNHLY, CDR2 FYNNEI, per germline. The CDR3 loop is CANTFDRGTEAFF. CDR3 coding DNA: TGTGCCAACACCTTCGACAGGGGAACTGAAGCTTTCTTT.

The genes are TRBV11-3 and TRBJ2-1, with D perhaps matching TRBD2 (6 bases). The CDR3 runs 13 residues. The V and J ends lost 5 bases and 4 bases respectively, with 9 bases between them. Germline-derived CDR1 and CDR2 are SGHNT and YENEEA. The CDR3 spells CASSPAGYNEQFF. The CDR3 DNA reads as TGTGCCAGCAGCCCGGCGGGGTACAATGAGCAGTTCTTC.

The chain is built from TRBV20-1 and TRBJ2-5; no clear D. CDR3 length: 11 residues. Trimming removed 4 bases at V and 4 bases at J, with 7 bases between. Per germline, CDR1 DFQATT and CDR2 SNEGSKA (reference sequence). The DNA of the CDR3 is TGCAGTGCTACTTCGGGAGAGACCCAGTACTTC. This sequence encodes CSATSGETQYF.

The chain carries TRBV5-6 and TRBJ2-5, with TRBD1 identical over 7 bases. The J call could be wrong; TRBJ2-7 is a better fit for the DNA end. The CDR3 is 15 residues long. Germline loops: CDR1 SGHDT, CDR2 YYEEEE. The DNA for the CDR3 is TGTGCCAGCAGCTTGAGAGGGGGCTTCTTCCTCGAGCAGTACTTC. The encoded protein is CASSLRGGFFLEQYF.

The CDR3 spells CASSIGGQGETYEQYF. DNA for the CDR3: TGTGCCAGTAGTATAGGGGGACAGGGAGAAACCTACGAGCAGTACTTC. The genes are TRBV19 and TRBJ2-7; 9 bases line up with TRBD1. With 1 base clipped from V and 2 bases from J, the junction kept 6 bases outside the gene matches. The length of the CDR3 is 16 residues. Germline V gives CDR1 LNHDA, CDR2 SQIVND (reference sequence). Full variable domain (remainder filled in from reference TRBV19 and TRBJ2-7): DGGITQSPKYLFRKEGQNVTLSCEQNLNHDAMYWYRQDPGQGLRLIYYSQIVNDFQKGDIAEGYSVSREKKESFPLTVTSAQKNPTAFYLCASSIGGQGETYEQYFGPGTRLTVT.

The chain joins TRBV4-1 to TRBJ1-4, with D perhaps matching TRBD1 (6 bases). Germline CDR1 and CDR2: MGHRA and YSYEKL. The CDR3 runs to 18 residues. Trimming removed 2 bases at V and 2 bases at J, with 18 bases between. CDR3 nucleotide sequence: TGCGCCAGCAGCCAACATAGCACTCCAGGGGTTACTAATGAAAAACTGTTTTTT. It codes for CASSQHSTPGVTNEKLFF.

The chain has TRBV29-1 and TRBJ2-1; 8 bases fit TRBD2. This CDR3 has 18 amino acids. Germline CDR1 reads SQVTM; CDR2 reads ANQGSEA. The J segment lost 7 bases and the V segment lost 3 bases, leaving 20 bases of the junction unmatched. The CDR3 sequence is CSVDGGLRAGDFRNEQFF. The CDR3 DNA sequence: TGCAGCGTTGACGGGGGGCTAAGAGCGGGAGATTTTAGGAATGAGCAGTTCTTC.

This chain connects TRBV5-8 to TRBJ1-4, with TRBD1 identical over 8 bases. J lost 3 bases, V lost 0 bases, and 4 bases had no gene match. Germline V CDR1 and CDR2: SGHTS, YDEGEE. This CDR3 is 16 amino acids long. The CDR3 region has the DNA TGTGCCAGCAGCTTGGGGACAGGGTCTTCTAATGAAAAACTGTTTTTT. Protein sequence: CASSLGTGSSNEKLFF.

The chain combines TRBV10-2 with TRBJ1-1, with D perhaps TRBD1 (6 bases). The length of the CDR3 is 13 residues. Germline CDR1 is WSHSY and CDR2 is SAAADI. Trimming shortened V by 5 bases and J by 5 bases, and 12 bases separated the two germline ends. The CDR3 DNA sequence: TGCGCCAGCAGTCACTCCCAGGGGACTGAAGCTTTCTTT. Residues: CASSHSQGTEAFF.

The V call is TRBV30, the J call TRBJ2-5; 8 positions match TRBD2. V lost 0 bases to trimming and J lost 6 bases; unmatched junction nucleotides: 9. Germline CDR1 and CDR2: GTSNPN and SVGIG (reference sequence). The CDR3 sequence is 15 residues long. CDR3 in amino acids: CAWSVLDGRAQTQYF. CDR3 in DNA: TGTGCCTGGAGTGTATTGGACGGGAGGGCCCAGACCCAGTACTTC.

The chain uses TRBV6-5 and TRBJ1-6; possible D gene TRBD1, 6 bases. From germline, CDR1 is MNHEY and CDR2 SVGAGI. The ends were cut back, 1 base at V and 5 bases at J, with 12 bases in the middle. The CDR3 loop spans 16 amino acids. CDR3 in DNA: TGTGCCAGCAGTTACTTGGCCCAGGGGCATAATTCACCCCTCCACTTT. Protein sequence: CASSYLAQGHNSPLHF.